A single sample is the source of the 25 T cell receptor beta chains below, sequenced in a study of T cells in Graves' hyperthyroidism and ophthalmopathy. RNA transcripts gave rise to amplified TCR beta CDR3 regions. The TCR CDR3 first-round RT-PCR relied on the HTBI primer set. TCRdb used MiXCR to reprocess the multiplex PCR reads, holding one entry per CDR3 protein. The sample has under 300,000 distinct CDR3 sequences, less than 15% seen once; the top ten hold approximately 8.6%. Material: blood. The receptors stem from a woman younger than 45 with Graves' hyperthyroidism that later progressed to Graves' ophthalmopathy.

The sample holds a few counts of this clonotype. The gene calls are TRBV20-1 and TRBJ1-2; no definite D call. The CDR3 runs 13 residues. CDR1 DFQATT and CDR2 SNEGSKA come from the germline V gene (reference sequence). V was trimmed by 5 bases and J by 7 bases, leaving 17 bases between them. For the CDR3, the DNA is TGCAGTGCTTATTGGGCGGGTTTTCCTGGCTACACCTTC. Its translation: CSAYWAGFPGYTF.

This clonotype was counted at least ten times. The V and J genes are TRBV27 and TRBJ1-4; 8 positions match TRBD1. Germline CDR1 and CDR2: MNHEY and SMNVEV (reference sequence). V was clipped by 2 bases and J by 8 bases; unmatched bases: 4. CDR3 length: 14 residues. The CDR3 reads CASSLQGAGEKLFF. The CDR3 coding sequence is TGTGCCAGCAGTTTACAGGGGGCTGGCGAAAAACTGTTTTTT.

This clonotype was found many times. The chain recombines TRBV28 with TRBJ2-1, with no clear D. This CDR3 comprises 14 residues. The V end lost 5 bases, the J end lost 1 base, and 9 bases lay between the germline ends. CDR1 is MDHEN and CDR2 is SYDVKM in the germline V gene. Here the CDR3 DNA reads TGTGCCAGCAGTGGCCAGAGGTCCTACAATGAGCAGTTCTTC. Protein: CASSGQRSYNEQFF.

This clonotype was recorded many times. This chain links TRBV28 with TRBJ1-4; D not resolved. Germline V lookup: CDR1 MDHEN, CDR2 SYDVKM. The CDR3 loop spans 15 amino acids. Trimming took off 5 bases at V and 1 base at J, with 11 bases between the two ends. Written as DNA, the CDR3 is TGTGCCAGCAGTCCCATTGACGGAACTAATGAAAAACTGTTTTTT. This encodes CASSPIDGTNEKLFF.

In its sample, this clonotype was seen many times. The chain employs TRBV18 and TRBJ2-2, with D unclear. The CDR3 extends over 13 amino acids. Germline-derived CDR1 and CDR2 are KGHSH and LQKENI. The V gene lost 0 bases and the J gene lost 5 bases, with 4 bases spanning the gap. The CDR3 spells CASSPPITGELFF. Here the CDR3 DNA reads TGTGCCAGCTCACCACCGATAACCGGGGAGCTGTTTTTT.

This clonotype was found a few times. The chain is built from TRBV7-2 and TRBJ2-5; TRBD1 is a possible D gene (6 bases). Deletions cut 5 bases from V and 2 bases from J, with 15 bases between. CDR3 length: 15 residues. Germline V CDR1 and CDR2: SGHTA, FQGNSA. CDR3 DNA: TGTGCCAGCAGCCCCCTGGACAGAGGACAAGAGACCCAGTACTTC. The encoded protein is CASSPLDRGQETQYF.

This clonotype has at least ten counts. The chain is built from TRBV7-3 and TRBJ2-5, with a tentative D call TRBD2 (6 bases). Germline V gene lookup returns CDR1 SGHTA and CDR2 FQGTGA. V was shortened by 2 bases and J by 4 bases, with 14 bases between the two germline ends. The CDR3 contains 15 residues. The CDR3 coding sequence is TGTGCCAGCAGCTTAGGGGCTAGCGTAGCAGAGACCCAGTACTTC. Translated, it gives CASSLGASVAETQYF. Looking up the rest from reference TRBV7-3 and TRBJ2-5 gives the full variable domain: GAGVSQTPSNKVTEKGKYVELRCDPISGHTALYWYRQSLGQGPEFLIYFQGTGAADDSGLPNDRFFAVRPEGSVSTLKIQRTERGDSAVYLCASSLGASVAETQYFGPGTRLLVL.

The chain couples TRBV6-1 to TRBJ2-7, with unresolved D. CDR3 size: 16 residues. The germline V gene encodes CDR1 MNHNS and CDR2 SASEGT. V gave up 6 bases and J gave up 4 bases, with 22 bases separating them. CDR3 DNA sequence: TGTGCCAGCAGCCTCCCCCCCCGGTTTGGATTGTACGAGCAGTACTTC. Its protein is CASSLPPRFGLYEQYF.

This clonotype was detected ten times or more. The J gene is TRBJ2-4, the V gene TRBV18; D tentatively fits TRBD1 or TRBD2 (5 bases each). This CDR3 region has 16 residues. Germline CDR1 KGHSH, CDR2 LQKENI. The V gene lost 2 bases and the J gene lost 4 bases, with 15 bases spanning the gap. CDR3 nucleotides: TGTGCCAGCTCACCAGGGCCCGGGACGGCGAAAAACATTCAGTACTTC. This sequence encodes CASSPGPGTAKNIQYF.

This clonotype was counted many times. The chain links TRBV12-3 or TRBV12-4 to TRBJ1-5; 7 bases are shared with TRBD1. The CDR3 has 14 amino acids. J gave up 6 bases and V 3 bases, and 5 bases lay outside the gene matches. CDR3 region: CASSFDRAFQPQHF. Written as DNA, the CDR3 is TGTGCCAGCAGTTTCGACAGGGCTTTTCAGCCCCAGCATTTT.

Notes on this clonotype: Being one base from a much bigger clone, this may be a read error. V is TRBV27 and J is TRBJ1-4; D gene unclear. The CDR3 runs 15 residues. Germline assignment: CDR1 MNHEY and CDR2 SMNVEV (reference sequence). V lost 2 bases and J 7 bases, leaving 14 bases between the germline ends. DNA for the CDR3: TGTGCCAGCAGTTTAGCCGGGGTCAGGAGTGAAAAACTGTTTTTT. As protein: CASSLAGVRSEKLFF. Complete variable domain (other parts from reference TRBV27 and TRBJ1-4): EAQVTQNPRYLITVTGKKLTVTCSQNMNHEYMSWYRQDPGLGLRQIYYSMNVEVTDKGDVPEGYKVSRKEKRNFPLILESPSPNQTSLYFCASSLAGVRSEKLFFGSGTQLSVL.

This chain uses TRBV5-4 with TRBJ2-1; 8 nucleotides match TRBD2. Germline V gives CDR1 SGHNT, CDR2 YYREEE (reference sequence). The CDR3 covers 15 residues. V lost 2 bases, J lost 5 bases, and 6 bases stayed unmatched. CDR3 protein: CASSFRTGGDNEQFF. DNA of the CDR3: TGTGCCAGCAGCTTTAGGACGGGAGGGGACAATGAGCAGTTCTTC.

This clonotype was observed many times. DNA of the CDR3: TGTGCCAGCAGCCTGACTAGCGGTTACAAAGATACGCAGTATTTT. The encoded protein is CASSLTSGYKDTQYF. The chain joins TRBV7-3 to TRBJ2-3; TRBD2 agrees at 9 bases. CDR3 size: 15 residues. J gave up 5 bases and V 5 bases, and 8 bases lay outside the gene matches. CDR1 SGHTA and CDR2 FQGTGA come from the germline V gene.

This clonotype was observed a handful of times. The CDR3 nucleotides read TGTGCCAGCAGTGGCCACAGGGGGTACGAGCAGTACTTC. Protein: CASSGHRGYEQYF. The rearrangement joins TRBV6-1 to TRBJ2-7, with 8 bases that match TRBD1. V trimming: 4 bases; J trimming: 4 bases; junction bases outside the gene matches: 3. CDR3 length: 13 amino acids. CDR1 and CDR2 from the germline V gene are MNHNS and SASEGT.

This clonotype was seen many times. The chain employs TRBV7-8 and TRBJ2-3, with a tentative D call TRBD2 (6 bases). CDR1 SGHVS and CDR2 FQNEAQ come from the germline V gene. V was pared by 5 bases and J by 6 bases, with 27 bases between. CDR3 size: 18 residues. The CDR3 DNA follows: TGTGCCAGCAGCCCCTTGCTACCGGGAGATATTACAGAGGATACGCAGTATTTT. Translating gives CASSPLLPGDITEDTQYF.

In this sample, this clonotype turned up a few times. A read error may explain this, as a much larger clone is one base away. The chain recombines TRBV11-1 with TRBJ2-5; 9 bases agree with TRBD2. Per the germline V gene, CDR1 is SGHAT and CDR2 is FQDESV (reference sequence). Unmatched junction bases numbered 12, after V lost 4 bases and J lost 9 bases. The CDR3 consists of 15 residues. In DNA, the CDR3 is TGTGCCAGCAGCTCAGAGCGGGAGGTGGACGAGGCCCAGTACTTC. Translated, it gives CASSSEREVDEAQYF.

This clonotype was recorded many times. The chain joins TRBV19 to TRBJ2-1; TRBD1 is a possible D gene (5 bases). The CDR3 runs 15 residues. Germline V gene lookup returns CDR1 LNHDA and CDR2 SQIVND (reference sequence). The V end was cut by 5 bases, the J end by 8 bases, with 19 bases between. The CDR3 nucleotides are TGTGCCAGTAGTCCCGTCGTCCAGGGATCCGATGAGCAGTTCTTC. This sequence encodes CASSPVVQGSDEQFF.

This clonotype has a count of ten or more. The CDR3 DNA follows: TGTGCCAGCAGTTCCCCGACGGGACTAGCATCGGATACGCAGTATTTT. Encoded protein: CASSSPTGLASDTQYF. V and J are TRBV27 and TRBJ2-3; 9 nucleotides match TRBD2. CDR1 is MNHEY, CDR2 SMNVEV, per germline (reference sequence). After removal of 4 bases from V and 6 bases from J, the junction contained 11 bases not matched to a gene. CDR3 size: 16 residues.

This chain links TRBV20-1 with TRBJ1-6; D not resolved. There are 13 residues in the CDR3. Trimming took off 4 bases at V and 6 bases at J, with 10 bases between the two ends. Germline V gene sequence: CDR1 DFQATT, CDR2 SNEGSKA (reference sequence). The CDR3 nucleotides read TGCAGTGCTAATCAGGTCGTTAATTCACCCCTCCACTTT. This codes for CSANQVVNSPLHF.

The sample holds a few counts of this clonotype. A read error may be the cause here, since a much bigger clone is one base away. V usage is TRBV14 and J usage is TRBJ1-4, with no clear D. This CDR3 has 15 amino acids. In germline, CDR1 is SGHDN, CDR2 FVKESK. CDR3 loop: CANSQVNGPNEKLFF. Here the CDR3 DNA reads TGTGCCAACAGCCAAGTTAACGGGCCTAATGAAAAACTGTTTTTT.

This clonotype was recorded a few times. A read error is possible here, since a much larger clone lies one base away. The chain carries TRBV7-3 and TRBJ2-1, with 8 bases aligning to TRBD2. The CDR3 spans 14 residues. V lost 7 bases to trimming and J lost 12 bases; unmatched junction nucleotides: 14. Germline lookup yields CDR1 SGHTA and CDR2 FQGTGA. Written as DNA, the CDR3 is TGTGCCAGCAACCGGCGGGAGGACCCCCATGGGCAGTTCTTC. Protein sequence: CASNRREDPHGQFF.

This clonotype came up many times. The chain recombines TRBV5-6 with TRBJ2-7, with 14 bases aligning to TRBD2. V lost 7 bases to trimming and J lost 2 bases; unmatched junction nucleotides: 5. CDR3 length: 15 amino acids. Germline CDR1 SGHDT, CDR2 YYEEEE. CDR3 DNA sequence: TGTGCCAGCGGACTAGCGGGAGGTGCAGCCTACGAGCAGTACTTC. Protein sequence: CASGLAGGAAYEQYF.

This clonotype was picked up many times. This rearrangement joins TRBV12-3 or TRBV12-4 to TRBJ1-2, with D unresolved. Trimming cost V 1 base and J 8 bases, with 8 bases left between them. The CDR3 is 12 amino acids. The CDR3 DNA reads as TGTGCCAGCAGTTTAGATGTTCCGGGCTACACCTTC. Encoded protein: CASSLDVPGYTF.

This clonotype was detected ten times or more. J is TRBJ2-1 and V is TRBV18, with TRBD2 matching 11 bases. V shed 3 bases, J shed 2 bases, and the junction held 3 bases outside the gene matches. This CDR3 contains 16 residues. The V gene's germline CDR1 is KGHSH and CDR2 LQKENI. The CDR3 nucleotides are TGTGCCAGCTCACCCGGACTAGCGGGTCCCTACAATGAGCAGTTCTTC. Protein: CASSPGLAGPYNEQFF.

This clonotype has only a few counts. The chain recombines TRBV20-1 with TRBJ1-5; 8 nucleotides match TRBD1. Germline trimming cut 1 base from V and 8 bases from J; bases unmatched to any gene: 7. Germline V lookup: CDR1 DFQATT, CDR2 SNEGSKA (reference sequence). The CDR3 is made up of 14 amino acids. The DNA for the CDR3 is TGCAGTGCTAGAGGGGACAGGCGGGAGGAGCCCCAGCATTTT. It specifies CSARGDRREEPQHF.